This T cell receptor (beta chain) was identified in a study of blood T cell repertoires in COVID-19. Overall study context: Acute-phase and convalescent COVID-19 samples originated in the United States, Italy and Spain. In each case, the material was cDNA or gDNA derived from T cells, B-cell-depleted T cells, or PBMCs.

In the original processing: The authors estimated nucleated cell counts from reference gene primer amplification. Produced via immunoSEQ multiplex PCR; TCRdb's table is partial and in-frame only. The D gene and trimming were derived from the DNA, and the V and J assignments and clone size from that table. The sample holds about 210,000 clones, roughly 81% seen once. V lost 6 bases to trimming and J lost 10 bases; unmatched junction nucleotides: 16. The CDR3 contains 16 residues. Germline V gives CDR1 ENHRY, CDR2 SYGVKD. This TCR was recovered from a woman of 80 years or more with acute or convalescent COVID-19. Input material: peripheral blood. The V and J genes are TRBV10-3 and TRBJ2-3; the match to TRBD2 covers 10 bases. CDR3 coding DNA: TGTGCCATCAGCTTCGGGACTAGCGTCGCGGAAGGTTCGCAGTATTTT. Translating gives CAISFGTSVAEGSQYF.